This is a list of T cell receptor beta chains from one sample in a study of blood T cell repertoires in COVID-19. The assay was immunoSEQ multiplex PCR, and TCRdb's table has in-frame clones only and misses some. This sample carries hundreds of thousands of clones, approximately 86% of them seen once, and the ten largest clones take approximately 1.4%. Sequencing was done on a sample of peripheral blood. These receptors were collected from an elderly man with acute or convalescent COVID-19. Each CDR3 is given with its conserved first and last residue. Each record gives: D gene, J gene, V gene, clone size, CDR3 protein, CDR3 DNA. A D gene is named only where the DNA matches it firmly. Expanded clones get a size class; other rows say once, few or many, or leave the size out.

d_gene: .
j_gene: TRBJ2-3
v_gene: TRBV7-2
abundance: .
CDR3aa: CASSLGRPTDTQYF
CDR3nt: TGTGCCAGCAGCTTAGGCAGGCCTACAGATACGCAGTATTTT

d_gene: .
j_gene: TRBJ1-4
v_gene: TRBV18
abundance: .
CDR3aa: CASSPNPGSEEKLFF
CDR3nt: TGTGCCAGCTCACCGAATCCGGGGTCTGAGGAAAAACTGTTTTTT

d_gene: .
j_gene: TRBJ2-2
v_gene: TRBV5-1
abundance: .
CDR3aa: CASSLFFGEAGELFF
CDR3nt: TGCGCCAGCAGCTTGTTTTTTGGGGAGGCCGGGGAGCTGTTTTTT

d_gene: .
j_gene: TRBJ1-4
v_gene: TRBV6-5
abundance: once
CDR3aa: CASSYSNGRGGEKLFF
CDR3nt: TGTGCCAGCAGTTACTCGAATGGGCGCGGAGGTGAAAAACTGTTTTTT

d_gene: TRBD2
j_gene: TRBJ2-1
v_gene: TRBV7-9
abundance: .
CDR3aa: CASRNIGTSGSNEQFF
CDR3nt: TGTGCCAGCAGGAACATCGGGACTAGCGGGAGCAATGAGCAGTTCTTC

d_gene: TRBD1
j_gene: TRBJ1-2
v_gene: TRBV6-6
abundance: .
CDR3aa: CASSSPGQGIFHGYTF
CDR3nt: TGTGCCAGCAGTTCTCCGGGACAGGGGATATTCCATGGCTACACCTTC

d_gene: .
j_gene: TRBJ2-1
v_gene: TRBV3-1/TRBV3-2
abundance: .
CDR3aa: CASSQERRSNLRINEQFF
CDR3nt: TGTGCCAGCAGCCAAGAACGGCGGAGCAACCTAAGGATCAATGAGCAGTTCTTC

d_gene: .
j_gene: TRBJ2-7
v_gene: TRBV6-6
abundance: .
CDR3aa: CASSYGQMSYEQYF
CDR3nt: TGTGCCAGCAGTTATGGACAGATGTCCTACGAGCAGTACTTC

d_gene: TRBD1
j_gene: TRBJ1-3
v_gene: TRBV7-8
abundance: .
CDR3aa: CASSTRDRGMISGNTIYF
CDR3nt: TGTGCCAGCAGCACCCGGGACAGGGGGATGATCTCTGGAAACACCATATATTTT

d_gene: .
j_gene: TRBJ1-6
v_gene: TRBV5-1
abundance: .
CDR3aa: CASSLVSGLYNSPLHF
CDR3nt: TGCGCCAGCAGCTTGGTATCGGGTTTGTATAATTCACCCCTCCACTTT

d_gene: TRBD1
j_gene: TRBJ2-3
v_gene: TRBV29-1
abundance: .
CDR3aa: CSVGQGVTDTQYF
CDR3nt: TGCAGCGTTGGCCAGGGGGTCACAGATACGCAGTATTTT

d_gene: TRBD1
j_gene: TRBJ2-4
v_gene: TRBV5-5
abundance: .
CDR3aa: CASSLPTGVDIQYF
CDR3nt: TGTGCCAGCAGCTTGCCGACAGGGGTCGACATTCAGTACTTC

d_gene: TRBD2
j_gene: TRBJ2-2
v_gene: TRBV19
abundance: once
CDR3aa: CASSILAGRGSTTGELFF
CDR3nt: TGTGCCAGTAGTATTCTTGCGGGGCGGGGGAGTACGACCGGGGAGCTGTTTTTT

d_gene: TRBD2
j_gene: TRBJ2-7
v_gene: TRBV7-2
abundance: .
CDR3aa: CASRRGGYRYEQYF
CDR3nt: TGTGCCAGCCGTAGGGGAGGGTATAGGTACGAGCAGTACTTC

d_gene: TRBD2
j_gene: TRBJ2-1
v_gene: TRBV7-8
abundance: .
CDR3aa: CASSLSGGGLYNEQFF
CDR3nt: TGTGCCAGCAGCTTAAGTGGCGGGGGTCTCTACAATGAGCAGTTCTTC

d_gene: TRBD2
j_gene: TRBJ2-1
v_gene: TRBV19
abundance: .
CDR3aa: CASSMGGRTYNEQFF
CDR3nt: TGTGCCAGTAGTATGGGGGGGAGAACCTACAATGAGCAGTTCTTC

d_gene: .
j_gene: TRBJ1-5
v_gene: TRBV15
abundance: .
CDR3aa: CATSIHTGGGNQPQHF
CDR3nt: TGTGCCACCAGCATTCATACCGGCGGGGGCAATCAGCCCCAGCATTTT

d_gene: .
j_gene: TRBJ2-6
v_gene: TRBV4-3
abundance: few
CDR3aa: CASSQATAGANVLTF
CDR3nt: TGCGCCAGCAGCCAAGCGACAGCTGGGGCCAACGTCCTGACTTTC

d_gene: .
j_gene: TRBJ1-1
v_gene: TRBV3-1/TRBV3-2
abundance: .
CDR3aa: CASSPLGGNEGTEAFF
CDR3nt: TGTGCCAGCAGCCCTCTAGGAGGGAATGAAGGCACTGAAGCTTTCTTT

d_gene: .
j_gene: TRBJ1-3
v_gene: TRBV6-5
abundance: .
CDR3aa: CASSSDRSGGNTIYF
CDR3nt: TGTGCCAGCAGTAGCGACAGGTCGGGGGGAAACACCATATATTTT

d_gene: TRBD1
j_gene: TRBJ1-2
v_gene: TRBV7-9
abundance: .
CDR3aa: CASSSTGPMVGYTF
CDR3nt: TGTGCCAGCAGCTCGACAGGGCCTATGGTGGGCTACACCTTC

d_gene: .
j_gene: TRBJ2-4
v_gene: TRBV9
abundance: .
CDR3aa: CASSAGSAKNIQYF
CDR3nt: TGTGCCAGCAGCGCCGGTTCAGCCAAAAACATTCAGTACTTC

d_gene: TRBD1
j_gene: TRBJ2-1
v_gene: TRBV7-2
abundance: .
CDR3aa: CASSPGGRVEQFF
CDR3nt: TGTGCCAGCAGCCCAGGGGGCAGGGTTGAGCAGTTCTTC

d_gene: .
j_gene: TRBJ2-5
v_gene: TRBV14
abundance: .
CDR3aa: CASSLRTLETQYF
CDR3nt: TGTGCCAGCAGCTTACGGACATTAGAGACCCAGTACTTC

d_gene: TRBD1
j_gene: TRBJ1-4
v_gene: TRBV28
abundance: .
CDR3aa: CASSFTRGRREKLFF
CDR3nt: TGTGCCAGCAGTTTCACCAGGGGGCGTAGGGAAAAACTGTTTTTT

d_gene: .
j_gene: TRBJ1-1
v_gene: TRBV7-9
abundance: once
CDR3aa: CASSPQGGNTEAFF
CDR3nt: TGTGCCAGCAGCCCCCAGGGAGGGAACACTGAAGCTTTCTTT

d_gene: TRBD2
j_gene: TRBJ2-5
v_gene: TRBV6-2/TRBV6-3
abundance: .
CDR3aa: CASSYGGLAVRQETQYF
CDR3nt: TGTGCCAGCAGTTACGGAGGGCTAGCGGTAAGACAAGAGACCCAGTACTTC

d_gene: TRBD2
j_gene: TRBJ2-5
v_gene: TRBV7-3
abundance: .
CDR3aa: CASSLGLAGAQETQYF
CDR3nt: TGTGCCAGCAGCCTAGGACTAGCGGGGGCCCAAGAGACCCAGTACTTC

d_gene: TRBD1
j_gene: TRBJ1-1
v_gene: TRBV7-2
abundance: .
CDR3aa: CASSSRGLTEAFF
CDR3nt: TGTGCCAGCAGCTCCAGGGGGCTAACTGAAGCTTTCTTT

d_gene: .
j_gene: TRBJ1-2
v_gene: TRBV7-3
abundance: few
CDR3aa: CASSPQPGRGNYGYTF
CDR3nt: TGTGCCAGCAGCCCCCAGCCCGGACGGGGGAACTATGGCTACACCTTC

d_gene: TRBD1
j_gene: TRBJ2-6
v_gene: TRBV18
abundance: .
CDR3aa: CASSGGQPVSGANVLTF
CDR3nt: TGTGCCAGCTCAGGGGGACAGCCAGTTTCTGGGGCCAACGTCCTGACTTTC

d_gene: .
j_gene: TRBJ2-7
v_gene: TRBV6-5
abundance: .
CDR3aa: CASSQQGLLSYEQYF
CDR3nt: TGTGCCAGCAGTCAGCAGGGTTTACTCTCCTACGAGCAGTACTTC

d_gene: .
j_gene: TRBJ2-3
v_gene: TRBV10-3
abundance: .
CDR3aa: CAIGPKEPISSTDTQYF
CDR3nt: TGTGCCATCGGGCCTAAAGAGCCAATTTCCTCCACAGATACGCAGTATTTT

d_gene: .
j_gene: TRBJ2-1
v_gene: TRBV7-2
abundance: .
CDR3aa: CASSLGVLNEQFF
CDR3nt: TGTGCCAGCAGCTTAGGAGTACTTAATGAGCAGTTCTTC

d_gene: TRBD2
j_gene: TRBJ2-7
v_gene: TRBV3-1/TRBV3-2
abundance: .
CDR3aa: CASSLTSGGDEQYF
CDR3nt: TGTGCCAGCAGCCTGACTAGCGGGGGCGACGAGCAGTACTTC

d_gene: TRBD1
j_gene: TRBJ2-2
v_gene: TRBV7-9
abundance: .
CDR3aa: CASSALLVRTGQNTGELFF
CDR3nt: TGTGCCAGCAGCGCATTACTAGTCAGGACAGGGCAGAACACCGGGGAGCTGTTTTTT

d_gene: .
j_gene: TRBJ1-5
v_gene: TRBV2
abundance: .
CDR3aa: CASSRSDSSNQPQHF
CDR3nt: TGTGCCAGCAGTCGTAGTGATTCTAGCAATCAGCCCCAGCATTTT

d_gene: TRBD2
j_gene: TRBJ2-1
v_gene: TRBV7-9
abundance: once
CDR3aa: CASRVLAGEINNEQFF
CDR3nt: TGTGCCAGCAGGGTACTAGCGGGAGAGATCAACAATGAGCAGTTCTTC

d_gene: TRBD1
j_gene: TRBJ2-7
v_gene: TRBV7-2
abundance: .
CDR3aa: CASSPTGTYEQYF
CDR3nt: TGTGCCAGCAGCCCGACAGGGACCTACGAGCAGTACTTC

d_gene: TRBD2
j_gene: TRBJ2-7
v_gene: TRBV2
abundance: .
CDR3aa: CASIATSAGYEQYF
CDR3nt: TGTGCCAGCATCGCGACTAGCGCCGGATACGAGCAGTACTTC

d_gene: .
j_gene: TRBJ2-1
v_gene: TRBV7-9
abundance: .
CDR3aa: CASSPGRGEGYNEQFF
CDR3nt: TGTGCCAGCAGCCCCGGGCGGGGCGAGGGCTACAATGAGCAGTTCTTC

d_gene: .
j_gene: TRBJ1-1
v_gene: TRBV9
abundance: .
CDR3aa: CASSTRGTEAFF
CDR3nt: TGTGCCAGCAGCACCAGGGGAACTGAAGCTTTCTTT

d_gene: TRBD1
j_gene: TRBJ1-1
v_gene: TRBV2
abundance: .
CDR3aa: CASSVQRDRKAFF
CDR3nt: TGTGCCAGCAGTGTCCAGCGGGACAGGAAAGCTTTCTTT

d_gene: .
j_gene: TRBJ1-1
v_gene: TRBV28
abundance: .
CDR3aa: CASNAGVPEAFF
CDR3nt: TGTGCCAGCAACGCGGGGGTGCCTGAAGCTTTCTTT

d_gene: .
j_gene: TRBJ1-5
v_gene: TRBV5-5
abundance: .
CDR3aa: CASSVSATDQPQHF
CDR3nt: TGTGCCAGCAGCGTCTCGGCGACAGATCAGCCCCAGCATTTT

d_gene: .
j_gene: TRBJ1-2
v_gene: TRBV5-1
abundance: .
CDR3aa: CASSFEGRQGYTF
CDR3nt: TGCGCCAGCAGCTTCGAGGGCAGGCAGGGCTACACCTTC

d_gene: TRBD1
j_gene: TRBJ1-1
v_gene: TRBV27
abundance: .
CDR3aa: CASSPGQGVGNTEAFF
CDR3nt: TGTGCCAGCAGTCCGGGACAGGGGGTAGGCAACACTGAAGCTTTCTTT

d_gene: TRBD1
j_gene: TRBJ2-5
v_gene: TRBV29-1
abundance: .
CDR3aa: CSVGQGQETQYF
CDR3nt: TGCAGCGTGGGACAGGGCCAAGAGACCCAGTACTTC

d_gene: TRBD1
j_gene: TRBJ1-6
v_gene: TRBV2
abundance: .
CDR3aa: CASSAQDRGGSPLHF
CDR3nt: TGTGCCAGCAGTGCTCAGGACAGGGGGGGTTCACCCCTCCACTTT

d_gene: TRBD1
j_gene: TRBJ2-5
v_gene: TRBV10-3
abundance: .
CDR3aa: CAISESPTGSETQYF
CDR3nt: TGTGCCATCAGTGAGTCCCCGACAGGGAGTGAGACCCAGTACTTC

d_gene: TRBD1
j_gene: TRBJ2-2
v_gene: TRBV24-1
abundance: .
CDR3aa: CATSESGTGDTGELFF
CDR3nt: TGTGCCACCAGTGAGTCCGGGACAGGGGACACCGGGGAGCTGTTTTTT

d_gene: TRBD1
j_gene: TRBJ1-2
v_gene: TRBV7-8
abundance: .
CDR3aa: CASSYDRGTNYGYTF
CDR3nt: TGTGCCAGCAGCTACGACAGGGGCACTAACTATGGCTACACCTTC

d_gene: .
j_gene: TRBJ1-4
v_gene: TRBV5-6
abundance: .
CDR3aa: CASSLYLSGGVDEKLFF
CDR3nt: TGTGCCAGCAGCTTGTACCTATCAGGAGGGGTCGATGAAAAACTGTTTTTT

d_gene: .
j_gene: TRBJ2-1
v_gene: TRBV21-1
abundance: .
CDR3aa: CASSTGLHNEQFF
CDR3nt: TGTGCCAGCAGCACGGGACTACACAATGAGCAGTTCTTC

d_gene: .
j_gene: TRBJ1-6
v_gene: TRBV7-2
abundance: .
CDR3aa: CASMTPSGSGSPLHF
CDR3nt: TGTGCCAGCATGACGCCTTCAGGGTCGGGTTCACCCCTCCACTTT

d_gene: .
j_gene: TRBJ2-5
v_gene: TRBV5-4
abundance: .
CDR3aa: CASSLSLPRGGTQYF
CDR3nt: TGTGCCAGCAGCTTGTCGCTACCCAGAGGAGGGACCCAGTACTTC

d_gene: TRBD2
j_gene: TRBJ2-7
v_gene: TRBV5-1
abundance: few
CDR3aa: CASSLYGASGTYEQYF
CDR3nt: TGCGCCAGCAGCTTATATGGGGCTAGCGGCACTTACGAGCAGTACTTC

d_gene: .
j_gene: TRBJ1-1
v_gene: TRBV25-1
abundance: .
CDR3aa: CASSEVRGSGTEAFF
CDR3nt: TGTGCCAGCAGTGAAGTCAGGGGTTCGGGAACTGAAGCTTTCTTT

d_gene: .
j_gene: TRBJ2-1
v_gene: TRBV6-5
abundance: .
CDR3aa: CATLPWGGGYNEQFF
CDR3nt: TGTGCCACCCTACCGTGGGGAGGCGGCTACAATGAGCAGTTCTTC

d_gene: TRBD1
j_gene: TRBJ1-2
v_gene: TRBV6-2/TRBV6-3
abundance: .
CDR3aa: CASSFRGLLDYGYTF
CDR3nt: TGTGCCAGCAGTTTCAGGGGGCTGCTGGACTATGGCTACACCTTC